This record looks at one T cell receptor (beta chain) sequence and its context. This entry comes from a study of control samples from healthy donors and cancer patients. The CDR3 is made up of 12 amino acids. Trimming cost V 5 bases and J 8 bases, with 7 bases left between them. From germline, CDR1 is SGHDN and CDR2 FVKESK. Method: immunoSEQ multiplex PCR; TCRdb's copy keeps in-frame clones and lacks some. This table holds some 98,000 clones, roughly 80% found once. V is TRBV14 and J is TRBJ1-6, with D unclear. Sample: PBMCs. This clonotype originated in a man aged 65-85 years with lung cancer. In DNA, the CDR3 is TGTGCCAGCAGCGGGTACCATTCACCCCTCCACTTT. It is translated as CASSGYHSPLHF.